The 27 T cell receptor beta chains below were found in one sample sequenced in a study of glioma-infiltrating T cells. The iRepertoire nested amplicon-rescue multiplex PCR amplified TCR alpha and beta CDR3s from RNA. Each CDR3 protein gets one entry after TCRdb re-called the multiplex PCR reads with MiXCR. The table lists tens of thousands of distinct CDR3 sequences, about 40% of them singletons. Sequencing used glioma tissue, nonneoplastic brain tissue, or PBMCs (not recorded which). These receptors all come from a human donor with low-grade glioma or glioblastoma, undergoing nonglioma brain surgery, or in good health (not recorded which).

About this clonotype itself: The final CDR3 position lacks the conserved phenylalanine or tryptophan, pointing to a likely read error. The limits of the CDR3 on the DNA are not certain, so only TCRdb's listed CDR3 is given. The genes are TRBV10-3 and TRBJ2-7; the table's TRBD1 call for D was not verified on the DNA. Per the germline V gene, CDR1 is ENHRY and CDR2 is SYGVKD. Ends included, the CDR3 has 16 residues. The CDR3 reads CAIRADTGTGGREQHS.

Many counts were recorded for this clonotype. The J gene is TRBJ2-5, the V gene TRBV11-2, with D possibly TRBD1 on 5 matching bases. The CDR3 length is 16 residues. Germline V CDR1 and CDR2: SGHAT, FQNNGV. V was trimmed by 5 bases and J by 3 bases, leaving 19 bases between them. The CDR3 DNA follows: TGTGCCAGCAGCCCCACCCCCAGGGCAGGGAAAGAGACCCAGTACTTC. Translation: CASSPTPRAGKETQYF.

The V call is TRBV28, the J call TRBJ2-1; 7 bases agree with TRBD1. This CDR3 is 16 amino acids long. The germline CDR1 and CDR2 sequences are MDHEN and SYDVKM. The ends lost 7 bases at V and 3 bases at J; junction bases unmatched: 12. The DNA for the CDR3 is TGTGCCAGCAATCCAGGGGGTGGGAGCAGCTACAATGAGCAGTTCTTC. Protein sequence: CASNPGGGSSYNEQFF. Using reference TRBV28 and TRBJ2-1 for the parts outside the CDR3, the full variable domain is DVKVTQSSRYLVKRTGEKVFLECVQDMDHENMFWYRQDPGLGLRLIYFSYDVKMKEKGDIPEGYSVSREKKERFSLILESASTNQTSMYLCASNPGGGSSYNEQFFGPGTRLTVL.

This clonotype was picked up many times. This chain joins TRBV18 and TRBJ2-3; 7 positions agree with TRBD1. V was pared by 6 bases and J by 4 bases, with 7 bases of the junction left unmatched. This CDR3 is built from 14 residues. Germline assignment: CDR1 KGHSH and CDR2 LQKENI. The CDR3 here is CASSGQQRSDTQYF. CDR3 in DNA: TGTGCCAGCTCGGGACAGCAAAGATCAGATACGCAGTATTTT. Combining the CDR3 with reference TRBV18 and TRBJ2-3 gives the whole variable domain NAGVMQNPRHLVRRRGQEARLRCSPMKGHSHVYWYRQLPEEGLKFMVYLQKENIIDESGMPKERFSAEFPKEGPSILRIQQVVRGDSAAYFCASSGQQRSDTQYFGPGTRLTVL.

Of note for this clonotype: Just one base apart from a much larger clone, this may be a read error. The V call is TRBV12-5, the J call TRBJ2-1, with 7 bases that match TRBD2. Germline CDR1 LGHNT, CDR2 FRNRAP. The CDR3 contains 15 residues. The V gene end was trimmed by 5 bases and the J gene end by 3 bases; junction bases not matched to a gene: 7. The CDR3, as DNA: TGTGCTAGTGGTCCCGGGGCTAGCGGCTACAATGAGCAGTTCTTC. Amino acids: CASGPGASGYNEQFF.

Remarks on this clonotype: No conserved phenylalanine or tryptophan ends this CDR3, so it is likely a read error. No DNA is shown, since the ends of the CDR3 on it are uncertain; the CDR3 is the one TCRdb lists. The chain links TRBV4-1 to TRBJ2-1. Germline V CDR1 and CDR2: MGHRA, YSYEKL. The CDR3 length is 14 residues, termini included. CDR3 protein: CASSPGSSYNEQLL.

This clonotype has a count of ten or more. V usage is TRBV20-1 and J usage is TRBJ2-7; perhaps TRBD1 as D (6 bases). V was clipped by 7 bases and J by 1 base, with 14 bases between them. The CDR3 consists of 13 residues. CDR1 is DFQATT, CDR2 SNEGSKA, per germline (reference sequence). The CDR3: CSGGGQWSYEQYF. CDR3 nucleotide sequence: TGCAGTGGGGGCGGACAGTGGTCCTACGAGCAGTACTTC.

This clonotype was seen a handful of times. This chain links TRBV13 with TRBJ2-7; 9 positions agree with TRBD1. Germline-derived CDR1 and CDR2 are PRHDT and FYEKMQ (reference sequence). The trim removed 5 bases at V and 1 base at J, leaving 9 bases unmatched. This CDR3 has 16 amino acids. CDR3 sequence (DNA): TGTGCCAGCAGCCCAGGGACAGGGAAGAAGTCCTACGAGCAGTACTTC. It yields the protein CASSPGTGKKSYEQYF.

This clonotype was seen more than once but under ten times. The chain has TRBV29-1 and TRBJ2-7, with 7 bases matching TRBD1. Germline values: CDR1 SQVTM, CDR2 ANQGSEA. This CDR3 is 11 amino acids long. J gave up 2 bases and V 7 bases, and 2 bases lay outside the gene matches. The DNA for the CDR3 is TGCAGCGCCGGGACAGCCTACGAGCAGTACTTC. Translation gives CSAGTAYEQYF.

This clonotype has only a few counts. The rearrangement joins TRBV29-1 to TRBJ2-7; 7 nucleotides agree with TRBD1. Germline V gene sequence: CDR1 SQVTM, CDR2 ANQGSEA. The CDR3 totals 14 residues. J lost 2 bases, V lost 6 bases, and 10 bases had no gene match. CDR3 residues: CSVTGQPSAYEQYF. DNA for the CDR3: TGCAGCGTAACGGGACAGCCCTCGGCCTACGAGCAGTACTTC.

This clonotype was counted many times. With a much larger clone just one base away, this may be a read error. The rearrangement uses TRBV6-1 and TRBJ2-3; D is perhaps TRBD2 (6 bases). Germline CDR1 reads MNHNS; CDR2 reads SASEGT. The CDR3 is 13 residues long. Trimming cost V 6 bases and J 2 bases, with 9 bases left between them. The CDR3 DNA sequence: TGTGCCAGCAGAAGGGACTCCACAGATACGCAGTATTTT. Translated, it gives CASRRDSTDTQYF.

About this clonotype: At one boundary the junction diverges from the germline segment, which might be a read error. This chain links TRBV6-1 with TRBJ2-5, with D uncertain. This CDR3 region has 14 residues. The V gene's germline CDR1 is MNHNS and CDR2 SASEGT. The CDR3, as DNA: TGTGCCAGCAGTGAAATTGGGCGCCAAGAGAACCAGTACTTC. Protein sequence: CASSEIGRQENQYF.

The table lists this clonotype with many counts. V is TRBV27 and J is TRBJ2-2; possibly TRBD1 for D (5 bases). Germline assignment: CDR1 MNHEY and CDR2 SMNVEV (reference sequence). CDR3 size: 16 residues. The V and J ends lost 7 bases and 1 base respectively, with 16 bases between them. CDR3 residues: CASTKALGLNTGELFF. As DNA, the CDR3 is TGTGCCAGCACCAAAGCATTGGGGCTGAACACCGGGGAGCTGTTTTTT.

Comments on this clonotype: The junction departs from the called germline gene at one end, perhaps through a read error. The chain carries TRBV4-1 and TRBJ2-1; D is perhaps TRBD2 (5 bases). This CDR3 contains 15 residues. Germline CDR1 and CDR2: MGHRA and YSYEKL. The CDR3 coding sequence is TGCGCCAGCAGCCAAGTTGGAGGCTCCTACAATGGGCAGTTCTTC. This codes for CASSQVGGSYNGQFF.

In its sample, this clonotype was seen many times. The chain links TRBV3-1 to TRBJ2-2; the match to TRBD2 covers 11 bases. Germline CDR1 and CDR2: LGHDT and YNNKEL (reference sequence). This CDR3 has 14 amino acids. The V gene end was trimmed by 7 bases and the J gene end by 8 bases; junction bases not matched to a gene: 6. The CDR3 sequence is CASTLAGGPGELFF. The CDR3 DNA sequence: TGTGCCAGCACTCTAGCGGGAGGCCCGGGGGAGCTGTTTTTT.

This clonotype was seen at least ten times. The genes are TRBV5-1 and TRBJ2-3; D remains ambiguous. Germline V lookup: CDR1 SGHRS, CDR2 YFSETQ. This CDR3 has 13 amino acids. With 3 bases removed from V and 5 bases from J, the gap between germline ends came to 10 bases. CDR3 residues: CASSYRLQDTQYF. The DNA of the CDR3 is TGCGCCAGCAGCTACCGACTCCAAGATACGCAGTATTTT.

This clonotype appeared a single time. CDR3 sequence (DNA): TGTGTTAGCAGTTACTCGGGGCTAGCAGGGTCGACAGATACGCAGTATTTT. Translation gives CVSSYSGLAGSTDTQYF. The V and J genes are TRBV6-6 and TRBJ2-3; D is perhaps TRBD1 or TRBD2 (5 bases each). The CDR3 length is 17 residues. From germline, CDR1 is MNHNY and CDR2 SVGAGI (reference sequence).

A word on this clonotype: Germline is not matched at one junction end, which may reflect a read error. V and J are TRBV20-1 and TRBJ2-1, with D perhaps TRBD2 (5 bases). The germline CDR1 and CDR2 sequences are DFQATT and SNEGSKA (reference sequence). The CDR3 is 14 residues long. This CDR3 is CSASPPVAFNEQFF. As DNA, the CDR3 is TGCAGCGCTAGCCCGCCGGTAGCTTTCAATGAGCAGTTCTTC.

Points on this clonotype: Its ends do not fully match the called genes, so a read error is possible. V gene TRBV4-3 combines with J gene TRBJ2-1; tentatively, D is TRBD1 (7 bases). The CDR3 is made up of 16 amino acids. Looked up from germline, CDR1 is LGHNA and CDR2 is YSLEER. The CDR3 is CASGQAIQGGYNEQFF. The CDR3 nucleotides are TGCGCCAGCGGCCAAGCTATCCAGGGGGGATACAATGAGCAGTTCTTC.

A remark on this clonotype: Being one base from a much bigger clone, this may be a read error. This rearrangement joins TRBV12-3 or TRBV12-4 to TRBJ2-1, with a possible D match to TRBD2 (5 bases). This CDR3 spans 15 amino acids. The CDR3 sequence is CAGSADSYYYNEQFF. CDR3 bases: TGTGCCGGCAGCGCGGACTCATACTACTACAATGAGCAGTTCTTC.

This clonotype was observed many times. V usage is TRBV24-1 and J usage is TRBJ2-2, with a tentative D call TRBD1 (6 bases). This CDR3 spans 14 amino acids. V lost 6 bases to trimming and J lost 3 bases, with 10 bases between them. Germline-derived CDR1 and CDR2 are KGHDR and SFDVKD. As DNA, the CDR3 is TGTGCCACCAGTTCCGGACAGCACACCGGGGAGCTGTTTTTT. Translated: CATSSGQHTGELFF.

This clonotype was found many times. The chain joins TRBV5-1 to TRBJ2-7; 12 bases are shared with TRBD2. Per the germline V gene, CDR1 is SGHRS and CDR2 is YFSETQ. J gave up 3 bases and V 5 bases, and 9 bases lay outside the gene matches. The CDR3 has 16 amino acids. The CDR3 DNA sequence: TGCGCCAGCAGAAGAACGACTAGCGGGAGTAACTACGAGCAGTACTTC. Translation gives CASRRTTSGSNYEQYF.

There are many counts of this clonotype. The gene calls are TRBV2 and TRBJ2-7; 8 bases align to TRBD1. With V trimmed by 4 bases and J by 7 bases, 6 bases remained unmatched. The CDR3 extends over 13 amino acids. From germline, CDR1 is SNHLY and CDR2 FYNNEI. This CDR3 is CASSGTGIGEQYF. The CDR3 DNA follows: TGTGCCAGCAGTGGGACAGGGATTGGAGAGCAGTACTTC.

Of note for this clonotype: Mismatch with germline at one junction end may stem from a read error. The chain recombines TRBV5-5 with TRBJ2-5, with 7 bases lining up with TRBD2. CDR3 length: 16 amino acids. Germline lookup yields CDR1 SGHKS and CDR2 YYEKEE (reference sequence). The DNA for the CDR3 is TGCGCCAGCAGCTTGGGCGAGCGGGGTCCCCAAGAGAGCCAGCACTTC. Translated, it gives CASSLGERGPQESQHF.

This clonotype occurred many times. The rearrangement links TRBV20-1 to TRBJ1-5; TRBD1 agrees at 9 bases. Germline assignment: CDR1 DFQATT and CDR2 SNEGSKA (reference sequence). J gave up 6 bases and V 6 bases, and 12 bases lay outside the gene matches. CDR3 length: 15 residues. CDR3 amino acids: CSAKIQGAGIQPQHF. The CDR3 DNA sequence: TGCAGTGCCAAAATACAGGGGGCAGGTATTCAGCCCCAGCATTTT.

This clonotype showed up many times. The J gene is TRBJ2-5, the V gene TRBV7-9; D is perhaps TRBD2 (6 bases). Trimming shortened V by 5 bases and J by 5 bases, and 15 bases separated the two germline ends. There are 14 residues in the CDR3. Germline V gene data show CDR1 as SEHNR and CDR2 as FQNEAQ (reference sequence). The CDR3 is CASSPPVGRETQYF. CDR3 DNA: TGTGCCAGCAGCCCACCGGTGGGGAGGGAGACCCAGTACTTC.

This chain uses TRBV7-6 with TRBJ2-3; D gene ambiguous. The V gene's germline CDR1 is SGHVS and CDR2 FNYEAQ. The CDR3 has 13 residues. The ends were cut back, 6 bases at V and 2 bases at J, with 9 bases in the middle. Written as DNA, the CDR3 is TGTGCCAGCAGATTATATTCCACAGATACGCAGTATTTT. Encoded protein: CASRLYSTDTQYF.